This record concerns one TCR beta chain sequence. What it binds is not known. The data derive from a study of OX40 agonist ivuxolimab in advanced cancers. The CDR3 consists of 14 residues. Germline lookup yields CDR1 SEHNR and CDR2 FQNEAQ (reference sequence). The V end was cut by 1 base, the J end by 2 bases, with 7 bases between. Sequencing was performed with immunoSEQ multiplex PCR; in TCRdb, only in-frame clones are kept and a portion is missing. Among roughly 55,000 clones listed, 80% were seen once. Whole-study results and caveats: Researchers report that CD8+ T cells had, on average, more expanded clones than CD4+.

The chain recombines TRBV7-9 with TRBJ2-3; no reliable D call. The source of this sequence is an adult with an advanced solid tumor such as melanoma, head and neck, liver or kidney cancer. The starting material was CD4+ or CD8+ T cells sorted from blood, obtained in a trial of the OX40 agonist ivuxolimab. The CDR3 protein is CASSLGTATDTQYF. CDR3 DNA: TGTGCCAGCAGCTTAGGCACAGCCACAGATACGCAGTATTTT.